This TCR beta chain was documented in a study of T-cell reconstitution after alpha-beta-depleted transplantation in children. Unique molecular identifiers were used in preparing the TCRbeta library. Each CDR3 protein gets one entry after TCRdb re-called the PCR reads with MiXCR. Of about a million distinct CDR3 sequences in the sample, under 30% were seen once. This clonotype was seen a few times. Its antigen is as yet unknown. Study-level findings and limits: Reported findings indicate that, about two months after transplant, alpha-beta T cells came from several hundred expanded clones, which were derived from non-depleted graft cells.

This CDR3 has 15 amino acids. Germline CDR1 and CDR2: SGHTA and FQGNSA. J gave up 7 bases and V 4 bases, and 11 bases lay outside the gene matches. Source: PBMCs, mostly from graft donor cells, taken 360 days after TCRalphabeta/CD19-depleted stem cell transplant. This chain uses TRBV7-2 with TRBJ2-5, with TRBD1 matching over 8 bases. The TCR was taken from a boy less than two years old who had a stem cell transplant for SCID, so the T cells may come from the graft donor. CDR3 DNA sequence: TGTGCCAGCAGCTCTGACACAGGGGGTGTTGGGACCCAGTACTTC. It translates to CASSSDTGGVGTQYF.